Described below is a single T cell receptor beta chain sequence and its context. The antigen remains unidentified. This CDR3 contains 16 residues. Germline CDR1 is SGHTA and CDR2 is FQGNSA. V lost 2 bases and J 4 bases, leaving 16 bases between the germline ends. This sample is drawn from a study of cytomegalovirus exposure and HLA in healthy donors. As for the study in general: Ancestry clustering placed 81% of 350 to 500 genotyped donors in the Caucasian-associated cluster.

The primer mix had 60 Vbeta and 13 Jbeta primers. Here immunoSEQ multiplex PCR was the method, and the copy in TCRdb shows in-frame clones only, minus some. The sample lists some 130,000 clones, around 63% occurring once. Study-level results: For TCR beta chains, V- and J-gene trimming was later linked to a missense DCLRE1C variant. As confirmed in vitro, three CMV-associated chains were specific for CMV antigens. CMV serostatus was the only recorded immune exposure for donors.

J is TRBJ2-3 and V is TRBV7-2; the D gene is possibly TRBD2 (5 bases). The TCR comes from a human donor in good health. Input material: PBMCs. The CDR3 sequence: CASSLNSGSMADTQYF. CDR3 DNA sequence: TGTGCCAGCAGCTTAAATTCGGGGTCCATGGCAGATACGCAGTATTTT.